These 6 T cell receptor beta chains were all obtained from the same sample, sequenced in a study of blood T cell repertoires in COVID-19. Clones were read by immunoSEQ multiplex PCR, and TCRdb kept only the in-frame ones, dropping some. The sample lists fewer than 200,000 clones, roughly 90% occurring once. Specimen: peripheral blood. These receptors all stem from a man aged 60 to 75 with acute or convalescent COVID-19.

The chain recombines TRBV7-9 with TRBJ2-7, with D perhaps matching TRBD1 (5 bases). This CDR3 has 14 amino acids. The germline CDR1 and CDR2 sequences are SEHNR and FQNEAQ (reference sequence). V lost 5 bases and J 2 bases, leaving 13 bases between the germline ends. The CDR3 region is CASSQGRAPYEQYV. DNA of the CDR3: TGTGCCAGCAGCCAGGGCAGGGCGCCCTACGAGCAGTACGTC.

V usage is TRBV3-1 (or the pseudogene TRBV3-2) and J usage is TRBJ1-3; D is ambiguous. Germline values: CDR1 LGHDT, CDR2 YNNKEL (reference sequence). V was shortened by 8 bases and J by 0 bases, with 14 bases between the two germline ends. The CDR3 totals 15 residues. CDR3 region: CASGRGFSSGNTIYF. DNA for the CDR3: TGTGCCAGCGGGCGCGGGTTCAGCTCTGGAAACACCATATATTTT.

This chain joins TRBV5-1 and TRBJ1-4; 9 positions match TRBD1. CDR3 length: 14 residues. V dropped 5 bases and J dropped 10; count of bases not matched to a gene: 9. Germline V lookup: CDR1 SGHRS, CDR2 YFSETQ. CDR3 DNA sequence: TGCGCCAGCAGAACCGGGACAGGGTTAGGAAAACTGTTTTTT. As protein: CASRTGTGLGKLFF. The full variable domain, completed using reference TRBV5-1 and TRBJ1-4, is KAGVTQTPRYLIKTRGQQVTLSCSPISGHRSVSWYQQTPGQGLQFLFEYFSETQRNKGNFPGRFSGRQFSNSRSEMNVSTLELGDSALYLCASRTGTGLGKLFFGSGTQLSVL.

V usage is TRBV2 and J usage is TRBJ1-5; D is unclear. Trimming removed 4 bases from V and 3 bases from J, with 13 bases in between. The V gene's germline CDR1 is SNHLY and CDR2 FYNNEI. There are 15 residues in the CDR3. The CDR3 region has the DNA TGTGCCAGCAGTGGACCAGGATCACTCAATCAGCCCCAGCATTTT. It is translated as CASSGPGSLNQPQHF. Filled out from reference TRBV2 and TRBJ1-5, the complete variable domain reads EPEVTQTPSHQVTQMGQEVILRCVPISNHLYFYWYRQILGQKVEFLVSFYNNEISEKSEIFDDQFSVERPDGSNFTLKIRSTKLEDSAMYFCASSGPGSLNQPQHFGDGTRLSIL.

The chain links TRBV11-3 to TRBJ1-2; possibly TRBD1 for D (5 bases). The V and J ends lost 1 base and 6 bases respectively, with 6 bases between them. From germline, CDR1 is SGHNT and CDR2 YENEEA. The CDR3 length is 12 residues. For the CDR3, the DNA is TGTGCCAGCAGCTTAGCAGGGAATGGCTACACCTTC. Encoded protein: CASSLAGNGYTF.

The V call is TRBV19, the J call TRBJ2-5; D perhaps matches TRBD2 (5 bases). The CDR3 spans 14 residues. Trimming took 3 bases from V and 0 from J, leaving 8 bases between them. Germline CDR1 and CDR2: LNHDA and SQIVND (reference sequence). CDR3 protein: CASSINGDQETQYF. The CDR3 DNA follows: TGTGCCAGTAGTATCAACGGGGACCAAGAGACCCAGTACTTC.